Sequencing of this T cell receptor (beta chain) was carried out in a study of blood T cell repertoires in COVID-19. As regards this clone: One end of the junction varies from germline; a read error may be responsible.

This CDR3 contains 18 residues. Germline values: CDR1 SGHRS, CDR2 YFSETQ. Per the original methods: Researchers report that nucleated cell counts were estimated from reference gene primer amplification. Generated by immunoSEQ multiplex PCR, the TCRdb table keeps only in-frame clones and is missing some. Clone size and V and J calls were adopted from that table, with D and trimming inferred from the DNA. Of around 270,000 clones listed, around 90% are singletons. Participants spanned ages roughly 18 to 95 years and resided in 20 to 30 US areas. It was within 2 weeks before study entry that exposed participants met a COVID-19 case.

Sequenced: PBMCs or T cells enriched from blood (not recorded which). The source is a woman aged 40 to 55 who had been exposed to COVID-19. V usage is TRBV5-1 and J usage is TRBJ1-1, with 10 bases matching TRBD1. CDR3 sequence (DNA): TGTGCCAGCAGCTTCTACTCCTCTTACTTGGGACAGGGGTTTGAAGCTTTCTTT. Translating it yields CASSFYSSYLGQGFEAFF.